Following are 13 T cell receptor beta chains from one sample sequenced in a study of early T cells in non-severe SARS-CoV-2 infection. TCRdb re-called the 5' RACE reads with MiXCR, one entry per CDR3 protein. Among 95,000 to 100,000 distinct CDR3 sequences listed, about 13% were seen once. The sample comprised whole blood. Every receptor here comes from an adult who was a healthcare worker with PCR-confirmed SARS-CoV-2 infection or an uninfected control (not recorded which).

The chain employs TRBV28 and TRBJ2-4; D might be TRBD1 (6 bases). V shed 5 bases and J shed 1 base, with 12 bases lying between them. Germline V gene data show CDR1 as MDHEN and CDR2 as SYDVKM. This CDR3 region has 15 residues. DNA of the CDR3: TGTGCCAGCAGTCAACTGGGGGCGGCCAAAAACATTCAGTACTTC. Residues: CASSQLGAAKNIQYF.

The rearrangement links TRBV5-5 to TRBJ2-1; 16 bases align to TRBD2. Germline assignment: CDR1 SGHKS and CDR2 YYEKEE (reference sequence). J was trimmed by 8 bases and V by 3 bases; bases with no gene match: 8. The CDR3 length is 17 residues. In DNA, the CDR3 is TGTGCCAGCAGCTCGGGACTAGCGGGGGGGAGCCGCCATGAGCAGTTCTTC. Amino acids: CASSSGLAGGSRHEQFF.

This clonotype was observed a few times. The V call is TRBV28, the J call TRBJ2-2; D possibly corresponds to TRBD2 (6 bases). V shed 5 bases and J shed 5 bases, with 18 bases lying between them. The CDR3 runs to 16 residues. Per germline, CDR1 MDHEN and CDR2 SYDVKM. The CDR3, as DNA: TGTGCCAGCAGTATTATGCAGAGGGCGGGGACCGGGGAGCTGTTTTTT. This encodes CASSIMQRAGTGELFF.

This clonotype was counted many times. The chain has TRBV10-3 and TRBJ1-6; D is unresolved. CDR1 and CDR2 from the germline V gene are ENHRY and SYGVKD. The V end was cut by 6 bases, the J end by 7 bases, with 10 bases between. This CDR3 is built from 13 residues. The CDR3 protein is CAISPLGNSPLHF. The CDR3 DNA reads TGTGCCATCAGCCCCCTAGGGAATTCACCCCTCCACTTT.

The V gene is TRBV29-1, the J gene TRBJ2-5; 7 positions match TRBD1. The CDR3 covers 14 residues. CDR1 is SQVTM, CDR2 ANQGSEA, per germline. V lost 6 bases, J lost 1 base, and 8 bases stayed unmatched. This chain's CDR3 is CSVREGAPQETQYF. DNA for the CDR3: TGCAGCGTACGAGAGGGGGCGCCCCAAGAGACCCAGTACTTC.

A remark on this clonotype: A much larger clone is a single base away; this may be a read error. V and J are TRBV19 and TRBJ1-2; D is ambiguous. CDR3 length: 13 amino acids. Deletions cut 4 bases from V and 6 bases from J, with 12 bases between. Germline V lookup: CDR1 LNHDA, CDR2 SQIVND (reference sequence). CDR3 loop: CASSNDKTHGYTF. CDR3 DNA sequence: TGTGCCAGTAGTAACGACAAGACACATGGCTACACCTTC.

This clonotype was observed a few times. The gene calls are TRBV12-3 or TRBV12-4 and TRBJ2-1; 8 bases map to TRBD1. CDR3 size: 15 residues. V was pared by 4 bases and J by 0 bases, with 2 bases of the junction left unmatched. The CDR3 region is CASSSGTGSYNEQFF. The CDR3 bases are TGTGCCAGCAGTTCCGGGACAGGCTCCTACAATGAGCAGTTCTTC.

This clonotype appeared many times. This chain uses TRBV29-1 with TRBJ2-5; D is possibly TRBD1 or TRBD2 (5 bases each). The CDR3 length is 12 residues. Germline V lookup: CDR1 SQVTM, CDR2 ANQGSEA. V was clipped by 4 bases and J by 7 bases, with 13 bases between them. As DNA, the CDR3 is TGCAGCGTTGGGGGGACGGCTTTGACCCAGTACTTC. Its protein product is CSVGGTALTQYF.

The chain recombines TRBV20-1 with TRBJ1-5; possibly TRBD1 for D (5 bases). The V end was cut by 0 bases, the J end by 4 bases, with 10 bases between. Germline V gene data show CDR1 as DFQATT and CDR2 as SNEGSKA (reference sequence). The CDR3 is 14 amino acids. CDR3 amino acids: CSARDGWGNQPQHF. In nucleotides, the CDR3 is TGCAGTGCTAGAGATGGCTGGGGGAATCAGCCCCAGCATTTT.

In its sample, this clonotype was seen many times. The CDR3 sequence: CASSLSGQNTEAFF. For the CDR3, the DNA is TGTGCCAGCAGTTTATCTGGACAGAACACTGAAGCTTTCTTT. The rearrangement joins TRBV27 to TRBJ1-1, with TRBD1 as a possible D gene (5 bases). This CDR3 is 14 amino acids long. CDR1 MNHEY and CDR2 SMNVEV come from the germline V gene (reference sequence). V lost 0 bases, J lost 1 base, and 6 bases lay in between.

The V gene is TRBV29-1, the J gene TRBJ2-1, with D unresolved. CDR1 is SQVTM and CDR2 is ANQGSEA in the germline V gene. This CDR3 contains 13 residues. V lost 5 bases, J lost 6 bases, and 14 bases lay in between. In DNA form, the CDR3 reads TGCAGCGTTCCCCTGCCCGGACCCAATGAGCAGTTCTTC. This sequence encodes CSVPLPGPNEQFF.

This clonotype occurred a few times. The CDR3 DNA reads as TGTGCCAGCAGCTTCCAATTGAACACTGAAGCTTTCTTT. This gives the protein CASSFQLNTEAFF. The chain employs TRBV11-3 and TRBJ1-1; D gene uncertain. This CDR3 has 13 residues. The germline V gene encodes CDR1 SGHNT and CDR2 YENEEA. Trimming removed 3 bases at V and 0 bases at J, with 5 bases between.

The J gene is TRBJ1-1, the V gene TRBV10-1; possibly TRBD1 for D (5 bases). V was shortened by 4 bases and J by 0 bases, with 21 bases between the two germline ends. The germline V gene encodes CDR1 WNHNN and CDR2 SYGVQD (reference sequence). This CDR3 is 18 amino acids long. Here the CDR3 reads CASSGALLGHRMNTEAFF. The DNA of the CDR3 is TGCGCCAGCAGTGGAGCCTTGCTGGGGCACAGGATGAACACTGAAGCTTTCTTT.